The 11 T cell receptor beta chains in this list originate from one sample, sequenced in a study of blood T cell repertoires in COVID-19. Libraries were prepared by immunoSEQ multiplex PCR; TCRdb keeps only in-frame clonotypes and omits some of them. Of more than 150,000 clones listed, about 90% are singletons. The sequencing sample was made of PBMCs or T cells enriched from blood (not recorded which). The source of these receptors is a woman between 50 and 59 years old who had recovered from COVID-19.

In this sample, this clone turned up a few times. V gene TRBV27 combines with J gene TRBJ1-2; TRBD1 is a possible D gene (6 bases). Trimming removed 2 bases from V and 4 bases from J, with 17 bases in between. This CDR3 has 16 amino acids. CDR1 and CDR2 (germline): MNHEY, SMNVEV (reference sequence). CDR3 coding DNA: TGTGCCAGCAGTTTAAGCCCGGCACAGGGAACCTATGGCTACACCTTC. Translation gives CASSLSPAQGTYGYTF.

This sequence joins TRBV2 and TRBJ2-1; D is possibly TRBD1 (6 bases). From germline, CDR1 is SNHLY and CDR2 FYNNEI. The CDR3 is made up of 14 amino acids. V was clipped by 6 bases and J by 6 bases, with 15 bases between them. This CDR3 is CASRIRDTSNEQFF. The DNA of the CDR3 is TGTGCCAGCAGGATCCGGGACACGAGCAATGAGCAGTTCTTC.

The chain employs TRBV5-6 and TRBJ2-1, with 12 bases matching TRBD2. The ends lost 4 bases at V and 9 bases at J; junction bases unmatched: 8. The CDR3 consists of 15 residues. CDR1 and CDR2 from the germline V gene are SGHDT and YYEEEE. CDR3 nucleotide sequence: TGTGCCAGCAGCGCTAGCGGGAGGGCCGGGAGTGAGCAGTTCTTC. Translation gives CASSASGRAGSEQFF.

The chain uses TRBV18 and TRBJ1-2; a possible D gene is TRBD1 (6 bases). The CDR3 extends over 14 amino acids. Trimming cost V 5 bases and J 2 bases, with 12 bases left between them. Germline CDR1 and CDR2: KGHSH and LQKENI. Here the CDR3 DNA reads TGTGCCAGCTCATCTGGACAGACCAACTATGGCTACACCTTC. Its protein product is CASSSGQTNYGYTF.

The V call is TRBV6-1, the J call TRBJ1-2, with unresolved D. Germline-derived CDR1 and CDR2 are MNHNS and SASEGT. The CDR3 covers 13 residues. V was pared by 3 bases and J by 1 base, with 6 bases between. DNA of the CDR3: TGTGCCAGCAGTGACACTGATAACTATGGCTACACCTTC. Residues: CASSDTDNYGYTF.

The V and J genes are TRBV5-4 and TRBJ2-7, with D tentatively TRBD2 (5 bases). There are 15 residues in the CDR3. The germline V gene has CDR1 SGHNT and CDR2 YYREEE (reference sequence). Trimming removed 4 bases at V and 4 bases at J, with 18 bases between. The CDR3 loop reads CASSASLTTRYEQYF. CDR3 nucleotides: TGTGCCAGCAGCGCCTCCCTGACTACCCGGTACGAGCAGTACTTC.

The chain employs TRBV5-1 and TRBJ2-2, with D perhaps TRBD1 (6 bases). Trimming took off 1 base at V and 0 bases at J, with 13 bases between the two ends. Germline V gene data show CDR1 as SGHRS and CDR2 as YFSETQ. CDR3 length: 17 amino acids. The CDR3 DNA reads TGCGCCAGCAGCTTGTTAGTGACAGGCCCGAACACCGGGGAGCTGTTTTTT. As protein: CASSLLVTGPNTGELFF. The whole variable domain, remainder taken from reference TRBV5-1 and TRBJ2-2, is KAGVTQTPRYLIKTRGQQVTLSCSPISGHRSVSWYQQTPGQGLQFLFEYFSETQRNKGNFPGRFSGRQFSNSRSEMNVSTLELGDSALYLCASSLLVTGPNTGELFFGEGSRLTVL.

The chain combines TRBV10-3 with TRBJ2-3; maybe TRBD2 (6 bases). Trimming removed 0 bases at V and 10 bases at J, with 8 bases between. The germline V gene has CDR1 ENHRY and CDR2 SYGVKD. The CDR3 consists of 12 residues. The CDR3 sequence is CAISESGEAQYF. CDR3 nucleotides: TGTGCCATCAGTGAGTCGGGGGAGGCGCAGTATTTT.

The CDR3 coding sequence is TGTGCCAGCAGCCTAGGGGTGGGGGGCTACACCTTC. Its protein product is CASSLGVGGYTF. This rearrangement joins TRBV5-6 to TRBJ1-2; D possibly corresponds to TRBD1 (5 bases). This CDR3 is built from 12 residues. V was cut by 4 bases and J by 8 bases, with 12 bases left in between. The germline CDR1 and CDR2 sequences are SGHDT and YYEEEE. The full variable domain, in which reference TRBV5-6 and TRBJ1-2 provide the parts outside the CDR3, is DAGVTQSPTHLIKTRGQQVTLRCSPKSGHDTVSWYQQALGQGPQFIFQYYEEEERQRGNFPDRFSGHQFPNYSSELNVNALLLGDSALYLCASSLGVGGYTFGSGTRLTVV.

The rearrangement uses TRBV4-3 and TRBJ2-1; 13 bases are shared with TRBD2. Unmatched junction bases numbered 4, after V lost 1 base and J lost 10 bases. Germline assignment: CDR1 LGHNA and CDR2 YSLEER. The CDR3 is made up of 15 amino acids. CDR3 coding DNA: TGCGCCAGCAGCCAAGCCCGGACTAGCGGGAGCGAGCAGTTCTTC. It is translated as CASSQARTSGSEQFF.

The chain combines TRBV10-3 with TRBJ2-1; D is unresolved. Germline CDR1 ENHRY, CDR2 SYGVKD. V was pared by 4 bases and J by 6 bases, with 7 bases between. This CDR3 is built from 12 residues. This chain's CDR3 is CAISANSNEQFF. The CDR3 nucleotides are TGTGCCATCAGTGCGAACAGCAATGAGCAGTTCTTC.